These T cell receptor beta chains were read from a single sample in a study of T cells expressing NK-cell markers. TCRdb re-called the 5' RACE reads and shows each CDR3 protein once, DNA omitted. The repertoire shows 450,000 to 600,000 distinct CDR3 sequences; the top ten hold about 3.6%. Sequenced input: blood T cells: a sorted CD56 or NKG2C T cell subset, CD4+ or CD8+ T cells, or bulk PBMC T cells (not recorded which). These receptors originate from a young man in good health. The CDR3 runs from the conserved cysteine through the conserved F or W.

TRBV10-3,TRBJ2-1,CAISDPGHAWDEQFF
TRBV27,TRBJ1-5,CASSLSATQGQPQHF
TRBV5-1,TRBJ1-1,CASDISGLRGRTEAFF
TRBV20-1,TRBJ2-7,CSATRQGMGEQYF
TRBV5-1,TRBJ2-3,CASSTPGTANADTQYF
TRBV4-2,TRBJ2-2,CASTNAFGTGELFF
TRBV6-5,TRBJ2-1,CASIWLAGEGEQFF
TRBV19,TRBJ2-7,CASSIDWVRAYEQYF
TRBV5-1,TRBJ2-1,CASSLAASGPWDEQFF
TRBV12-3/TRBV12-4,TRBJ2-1,CASSLAREGLSGQFF
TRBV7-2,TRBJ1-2,CASSGTGDYGYTF
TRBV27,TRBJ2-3,CAGTPEQGLSTDTQYF
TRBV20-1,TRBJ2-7,CSARDPRLAGTGGQYF
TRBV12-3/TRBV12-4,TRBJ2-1,CASSSRVGSSSLYNEQFF
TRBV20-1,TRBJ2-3,CSARDLGGWASTDTQYF
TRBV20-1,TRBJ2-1,CSANVAESSYNEQFF
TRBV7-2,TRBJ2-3,CASGNRGSTDTQYF
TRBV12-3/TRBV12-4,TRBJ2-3,CATRVSGTDTQYF
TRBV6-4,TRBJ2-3,CASRAGTGMSTDTQYF
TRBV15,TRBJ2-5,CATSRLKDRPMYQETQYF
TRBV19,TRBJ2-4,CASSIMNGDIQYF
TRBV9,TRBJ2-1,CASSRQGASYEQFF
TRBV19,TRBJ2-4,CASSPVGAKNIQYF
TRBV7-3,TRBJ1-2,CASSVQGAGYGYTF
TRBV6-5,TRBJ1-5,CASSYPEGGFNQPQHF
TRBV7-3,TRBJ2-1,CASSLSEVDNEQFF
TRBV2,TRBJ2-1,CASSGTSGRLWEQFF
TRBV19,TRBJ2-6,CASRSWVSGANVLTF
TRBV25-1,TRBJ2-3,CASSKRQGPSTDTQYF
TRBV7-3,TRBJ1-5,CAGYNRVTGQPQHF
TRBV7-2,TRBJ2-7,CASSLRSDKPYEQYF
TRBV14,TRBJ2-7,CASSPRAGLSDFSYEQYF
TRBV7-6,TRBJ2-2,CASSWGELAGNTGELFF
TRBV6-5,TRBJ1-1,CASSYSPDPSGTEAFF
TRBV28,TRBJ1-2,CASSLGIDGYTF
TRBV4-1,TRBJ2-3,CASSFPTSGSSDTQYF
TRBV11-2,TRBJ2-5,CASSPVPGKETQYF
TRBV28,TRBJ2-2,CASTLDSYTGELFF
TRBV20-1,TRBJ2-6,CSAREATGTGANVLTF
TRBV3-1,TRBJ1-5,CASSQVGGGHQPQHF
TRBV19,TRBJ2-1,CASSRIDRPGQFF
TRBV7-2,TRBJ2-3,CASSPVGVDTQYF
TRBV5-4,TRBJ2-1,CASSLESGGPLNEQFF
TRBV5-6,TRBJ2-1,CASSSRAWDNEQFF
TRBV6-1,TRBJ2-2,CASSPLSRPPNTGELFF
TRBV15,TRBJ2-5,CATSPNRGPGETQYF
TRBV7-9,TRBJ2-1,CASSLTKVGEQFF
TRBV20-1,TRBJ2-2,CSAVPLIAGRFPGELFF
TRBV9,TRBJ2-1,CASSFGQGDYNEQFF
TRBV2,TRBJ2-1,CAGRDSYNEQFF
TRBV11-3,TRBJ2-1,CASSFTLAGGPGGYEQFF
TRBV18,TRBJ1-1,CASSPPGGVFTEAFF
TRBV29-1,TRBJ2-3,CSVADLGQGGDTQYF
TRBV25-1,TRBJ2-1,CASSHLAVGLYNEQFF